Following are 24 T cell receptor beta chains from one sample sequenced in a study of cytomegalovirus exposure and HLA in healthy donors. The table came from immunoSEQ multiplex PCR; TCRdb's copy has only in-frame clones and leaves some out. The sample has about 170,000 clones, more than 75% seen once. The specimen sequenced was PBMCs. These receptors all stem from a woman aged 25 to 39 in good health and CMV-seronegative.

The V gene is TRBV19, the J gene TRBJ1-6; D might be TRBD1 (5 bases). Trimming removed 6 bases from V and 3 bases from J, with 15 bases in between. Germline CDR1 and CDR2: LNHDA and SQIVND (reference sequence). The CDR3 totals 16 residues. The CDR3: CASRRGRADYNSPLHF. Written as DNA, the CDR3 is TGTGCCAGTAGAAGGGGCAGGGCGGACTATAATTCACCCCTCCACTTT.

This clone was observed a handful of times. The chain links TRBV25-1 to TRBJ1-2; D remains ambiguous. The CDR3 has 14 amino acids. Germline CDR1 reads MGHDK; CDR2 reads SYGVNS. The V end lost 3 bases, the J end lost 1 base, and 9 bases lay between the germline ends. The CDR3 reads CASSDLGSNYGYTF. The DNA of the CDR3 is TGTGCCAGCAGTGATCTCGGTAGTAACTATGGCTACACCTTC.

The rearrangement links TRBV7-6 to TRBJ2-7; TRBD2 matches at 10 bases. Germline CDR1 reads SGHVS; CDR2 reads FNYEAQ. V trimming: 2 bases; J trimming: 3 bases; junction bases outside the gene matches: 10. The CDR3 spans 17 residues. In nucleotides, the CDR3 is TGTGCCAGCAGCTTAACAGTTCCTAGCGGGGGATTCTACGAGCAGTACTTC. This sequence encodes CASSLTVPSGGFYEQYF.

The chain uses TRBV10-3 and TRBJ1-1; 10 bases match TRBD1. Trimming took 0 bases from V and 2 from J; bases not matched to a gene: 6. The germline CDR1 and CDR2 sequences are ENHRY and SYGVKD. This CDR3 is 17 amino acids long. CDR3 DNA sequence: TGTGCCATCAGTGAGTCGAGACAGGGGGCTAGAAACACTGAAGCTTTCTTT. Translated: CAISESRQGARNTEAFF.

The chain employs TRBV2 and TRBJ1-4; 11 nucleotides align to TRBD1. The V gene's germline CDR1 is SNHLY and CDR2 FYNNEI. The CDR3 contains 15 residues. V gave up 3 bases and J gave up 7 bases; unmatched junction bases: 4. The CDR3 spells CASSDRTGGFEKLFF. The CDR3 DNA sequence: TGTGCCAGCAGTGATCGGACAGGGGGCTTTGAAAAACTGTTTTTT.

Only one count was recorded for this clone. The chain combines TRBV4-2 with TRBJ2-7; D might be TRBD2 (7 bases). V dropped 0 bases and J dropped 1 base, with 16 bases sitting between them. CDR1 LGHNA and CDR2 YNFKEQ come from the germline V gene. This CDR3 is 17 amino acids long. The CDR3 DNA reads TGTGCCAGCAGCCAAGATCCGGGGGGCGTTGGGTCCTACGAGCAGTACTTC. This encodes CASSQDPGGVGSYEQYF.

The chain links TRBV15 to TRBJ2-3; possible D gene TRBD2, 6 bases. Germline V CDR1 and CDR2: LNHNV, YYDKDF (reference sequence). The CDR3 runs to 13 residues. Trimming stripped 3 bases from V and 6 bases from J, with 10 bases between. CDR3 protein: CATSSRLVDTQYF. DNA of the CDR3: TGTGCCACCAGCAGTAGACTAGTTGATACGCAGTATTTT.

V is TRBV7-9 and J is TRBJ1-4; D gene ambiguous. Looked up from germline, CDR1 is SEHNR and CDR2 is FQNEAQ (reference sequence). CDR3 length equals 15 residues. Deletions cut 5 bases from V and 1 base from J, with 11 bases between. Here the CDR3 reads CASSLGERTNEKLFF. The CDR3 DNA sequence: TGTGCCAGCAGCCTAGGCGAGCGAACTAATGAAAAACTGTTTTTT.

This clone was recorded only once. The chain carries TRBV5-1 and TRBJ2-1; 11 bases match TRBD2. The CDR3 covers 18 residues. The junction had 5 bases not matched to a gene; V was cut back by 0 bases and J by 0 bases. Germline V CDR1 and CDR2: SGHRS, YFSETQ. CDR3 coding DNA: TGCGCCAGCAGCTTGGCTAGCGGGGGGAAAAGCTCCTACAATGAGCAGTTCTTC. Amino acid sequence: CASSLASGGKSSYNEQFF.

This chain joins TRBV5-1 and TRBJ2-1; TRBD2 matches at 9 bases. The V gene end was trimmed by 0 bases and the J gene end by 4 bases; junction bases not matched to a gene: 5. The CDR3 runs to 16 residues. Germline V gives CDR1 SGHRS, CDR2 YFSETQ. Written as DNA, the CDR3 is TGCGCCAGCAGCTTGGCTTCTAGCGGGGCATACAATGAGCAGTTCTTC. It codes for CASSLASSGAYNEQFF.

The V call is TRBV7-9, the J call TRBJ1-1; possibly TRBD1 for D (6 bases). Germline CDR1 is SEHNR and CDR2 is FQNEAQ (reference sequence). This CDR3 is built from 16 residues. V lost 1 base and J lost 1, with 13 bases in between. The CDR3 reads CASSLGRGLQNTEAFF. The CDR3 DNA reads TGTGCCAGCAGCTTAGGGCGGGGGCTCCAGAACACTGAAGCTTTCTTT.

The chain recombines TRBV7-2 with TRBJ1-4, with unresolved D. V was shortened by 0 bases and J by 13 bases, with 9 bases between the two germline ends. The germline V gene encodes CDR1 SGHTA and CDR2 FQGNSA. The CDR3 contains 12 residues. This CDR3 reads CASSLAPGRLFF. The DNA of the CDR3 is TGTGCCAGCAGCTTAGCGCCCGGGAGACTGTTTTTT.

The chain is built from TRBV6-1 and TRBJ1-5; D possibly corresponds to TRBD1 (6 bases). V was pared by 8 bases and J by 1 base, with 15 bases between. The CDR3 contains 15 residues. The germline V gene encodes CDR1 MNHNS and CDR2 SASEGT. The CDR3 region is CASVPGVSSNQPQHF. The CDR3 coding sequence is TGTGCCAGCGTCCCAGGGGTGTCGAGCAATCAGCCCCAGCATTTT.

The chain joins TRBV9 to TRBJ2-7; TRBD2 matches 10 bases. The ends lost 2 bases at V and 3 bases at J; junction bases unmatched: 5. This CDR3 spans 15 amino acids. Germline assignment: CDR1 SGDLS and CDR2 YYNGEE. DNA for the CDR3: TGTGCCAGCAGCGTTTATAGCGGGGGGAACTACGAGCAGTACTTC. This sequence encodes CASSVYSGGNYEQYF.

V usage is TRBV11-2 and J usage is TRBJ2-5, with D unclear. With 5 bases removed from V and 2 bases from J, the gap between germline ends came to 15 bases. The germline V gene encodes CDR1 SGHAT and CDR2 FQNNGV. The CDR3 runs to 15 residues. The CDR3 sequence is CASSSVGETQETQYF. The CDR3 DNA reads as TGTGCCAGCAGCAGCGTGGGTGAAACTCAAGAGACCCAGTACTTC.

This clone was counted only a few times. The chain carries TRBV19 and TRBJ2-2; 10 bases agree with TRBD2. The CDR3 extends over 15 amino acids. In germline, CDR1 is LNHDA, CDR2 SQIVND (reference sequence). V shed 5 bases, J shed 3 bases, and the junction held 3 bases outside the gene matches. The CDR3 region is CASSSLAGDTGELFF. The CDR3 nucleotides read TGTGCCAGTAGTTCGCTAGCGGGGGACACCGGGGAGCTGTTTTTT.

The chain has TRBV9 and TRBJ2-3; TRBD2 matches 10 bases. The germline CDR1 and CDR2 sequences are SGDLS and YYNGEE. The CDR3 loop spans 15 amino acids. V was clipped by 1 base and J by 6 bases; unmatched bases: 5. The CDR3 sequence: CASSVQGTSVDTQYF. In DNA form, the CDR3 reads TGTGCCAGCAGCGTACAGGGGACTAGCGTGGATACGCAGTATTTT.

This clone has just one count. Here the CDR3 reads CASSLSIGGTGYTF. The CDR3 nucleotides are TGTGCCAGCAGTTTATCAATAGGGGGCACTGGCTACACCTTC. The J gene is TRBJ1-2, the V gene TRBV27, with 7 positions matching TRBD1. V was clipped by 0 bases and J by 7 bases; unmatched bases: 5. The CDR3 totals 14 residues. CDR1 and CDR2 from the germline V gene are MNHEY and SMNVEV (reference sequence).

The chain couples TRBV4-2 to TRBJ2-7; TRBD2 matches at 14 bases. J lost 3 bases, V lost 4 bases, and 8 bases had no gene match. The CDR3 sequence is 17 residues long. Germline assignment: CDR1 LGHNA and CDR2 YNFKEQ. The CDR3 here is CASSRIGTSGGFYEQYF. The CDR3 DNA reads TGTGCCAGCAGCCGGATAGGGACTAGCGGGGGTTTCTACGAGCAGTACTTC.

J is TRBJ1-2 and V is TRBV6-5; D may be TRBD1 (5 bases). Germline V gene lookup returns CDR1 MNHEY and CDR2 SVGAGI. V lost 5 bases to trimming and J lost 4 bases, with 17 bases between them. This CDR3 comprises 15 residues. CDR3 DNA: TGTGCCAGCAGTCCTCTCAGGGTGGTGAGCTATGGCTACACCTTC. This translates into CASSPLRVVSYGYTF.

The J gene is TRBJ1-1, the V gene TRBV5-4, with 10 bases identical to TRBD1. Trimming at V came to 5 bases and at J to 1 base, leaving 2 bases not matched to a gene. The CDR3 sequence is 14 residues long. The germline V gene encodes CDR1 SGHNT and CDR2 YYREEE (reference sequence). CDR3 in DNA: TGTGCCAGCAGGGGACAGGGGCGGAACACTGAAGCTTTCTTT. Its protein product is CASRGQGRNTEAFF.

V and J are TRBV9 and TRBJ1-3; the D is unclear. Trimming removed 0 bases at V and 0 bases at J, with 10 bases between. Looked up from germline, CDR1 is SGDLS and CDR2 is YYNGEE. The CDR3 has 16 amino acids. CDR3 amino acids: CASSVGRSVSGNTIYF. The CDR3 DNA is TGTGCCAGCAGCGTAGGGCGGTCCGTCTCTGGAAACACCATATATTTT. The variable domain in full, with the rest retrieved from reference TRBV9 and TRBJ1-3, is DSGVTQTPKHLITATGQRVTLRCSPRSGDLSVYWYQQSLDQGLQFLIQYYNGEERAKGNILERFSAQQFPDLHSELNLSSLELGDSALYFCASSVGRSVSGNTIYFGEGSWLTVV.

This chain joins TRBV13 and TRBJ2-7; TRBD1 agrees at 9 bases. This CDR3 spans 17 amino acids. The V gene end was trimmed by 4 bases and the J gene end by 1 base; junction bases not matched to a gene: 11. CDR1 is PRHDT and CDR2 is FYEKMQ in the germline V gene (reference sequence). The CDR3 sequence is CASSSTAGQGPSYEQYF. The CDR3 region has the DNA TGTGCCAGCAGCTCGACTGCGGGACAGGGCCCTTCCTACGAGCAGTACTTC.

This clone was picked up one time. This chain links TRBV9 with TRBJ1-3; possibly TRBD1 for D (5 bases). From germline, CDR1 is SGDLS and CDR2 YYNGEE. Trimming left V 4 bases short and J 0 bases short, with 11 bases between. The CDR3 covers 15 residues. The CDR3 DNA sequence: TGTGCCAGCAGCCCAAGGGGTCTCTCTGGAAACACCATATATTTT. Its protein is CASSPRGLSGNTIYF.